The T cell receptor beta chain under discussion was sequenced for a study of chemoradiotherapy in HPV16-positive cancers. Study-level background: Candidate HPV-specific T-cell clones and common TCR motifs came from functional assays in a couple of HPV16-positive patients.

Study results and caveats: The functional HPV-specific definition rests on just a couple of HPV16-positive patients. For HPV16-positive patients, expanding HPV-responsive T cells associated with longer recurrence-free survival. Non-HPV-specific T cells did not expand in tumors during treatment, whereas candidate HPV-specific clones and E7-related motifs did.

Assay used: immunoSEQ multiplex PCR; TCRdb lists only in-frame clones, some missing. The table shows fewer than 20,000 clones, with 75% to 80% occurring only once. CDR1 and CDR2 from the germline V gene are SEHNR and FQNEAQ (reference sequence). The CDR3 runs to 13 residues. Trimming stripped 3 bases from V and 4 bases from J, with 9 bases between. As regards this clone: The antigen is unknown.

The specimen was collected from a patient who underwent chemoradiotherapy. The sequence came from a human donor with HPV-associated anogenital cancer. The rearrangement links TRBV7-9 to TRBJ1-1; D unresolved. CDR3 DNA sequence: TGTGCCAGCAGCTTCGGGAAAGGCACTGAAGCTTTCTTT. Translation: CASSFGKGTEAFF.